The present entry profiles one T cell receptor beta chain with its context. Its antigen is unknown. The CDR3 consists of 14 residues. Trimming took 3 bases from V and 7 from J, leaving 12 bases between them. CDR1 and CDR2 from the germline V gene are SGHVS and FQNEAQ. These data originate in a study of T cell responses to AZD1222 COVID-19 vaccine. Data came from immunoSEQ multiplex PCR; TCRdb stores just in-frame clones and leaves some out. Here the sample spans some 200,000 clones, over 90% being singletons. Study-level findings and limits: Spike as a whole was targeted by vaccine-associated CD4 TCRs, dominant at 160-218 and 743-854. White British people made up most donors, females outnumbered males, and clonal diversity was possibly underestimated. Increased Spike-specific TCR breadth and depth were observed after two AZD1222 doses.

This TCR derives from an adult in good health. The sequenced sample was peripheral blood, obtained on day 0 of AZD1222 vaccination. The genes are TRBV7-8 and TRBJ2-2, with D perhaps matching TRBD2 (6 bases). The CDR3 here is CASSLTGVRGELFF. The CDR3 nucleotides are TGTGCCAGCAGCTTGACGGGAGTTCGCGGGGAGCTGTTTTTT.